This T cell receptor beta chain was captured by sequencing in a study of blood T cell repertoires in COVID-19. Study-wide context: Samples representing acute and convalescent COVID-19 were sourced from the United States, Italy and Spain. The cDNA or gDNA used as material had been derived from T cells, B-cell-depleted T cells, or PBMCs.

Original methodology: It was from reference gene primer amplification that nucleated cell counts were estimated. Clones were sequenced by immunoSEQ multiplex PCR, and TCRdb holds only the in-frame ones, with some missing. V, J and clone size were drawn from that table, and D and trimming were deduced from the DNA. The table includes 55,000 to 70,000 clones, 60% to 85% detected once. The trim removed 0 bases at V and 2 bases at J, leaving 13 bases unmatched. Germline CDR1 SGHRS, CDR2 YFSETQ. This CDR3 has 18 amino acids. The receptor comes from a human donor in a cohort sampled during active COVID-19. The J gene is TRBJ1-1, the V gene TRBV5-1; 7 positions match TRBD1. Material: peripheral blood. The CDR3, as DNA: TGCGCCAGCAGCTTGGGCCGCTTACCCGGGACAGCCAACACTGAAGCTTTCTTT. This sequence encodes CASSLGRLPGTANTEAFF.